These 11 T cell receptor beta chains came from one sample sequenced in a study of CD8+ T cells in alopecia areata. After isolation, RNA underwent reverse transcription to generate cDNA as the sequencing template. The data were produced by immunoSEQ multiplex PCR, yet TCRdb's version contains in-frame clones alone and is incomplete. The data show more than 90,000 clones, approximately 38% seen once. The sequenced material came from CD4+ T cells sorted from blood. Source of these receptors: a human donor with alopecia areata.

The V and J genes are TRBV2 and TRBJ2-2; perhaps TRBD1 as D (5 bases). The CDR3 has 13 residues. Trimming shortened V by 1 base and J by 12 bases, and 12 bases separated the two germline ends. Germline CDR1 reads SNHLY; CDR2 reads FYNNEI. In DNA form, the CDR3 reads TGTGCCAGCAGTGAAGACCATGACAGCCAGCTGTTTTTT. Translation: CASSEDHDSQLFF.

This clone was counted between two and nine times. V is TRBV7-9 and J is TRBJ2-1, with D hard to call. This CDR3 is 10 amino acids long. The germline CDR1 and CDR2 sequences are SEHNR and FQNEAQ (reference sequence). Trimming stripped 2 bases from V and 8 bases from J, with 1 base between. The chain's CDR3 is CASSLHEQFF. The CDR3 coding sequence is TGTGCCAGCAGCTTACATGAGCAGTTCTTC. Using reference TRBV7-9 and TRBJ2-1 for the parts outside the CDR3, the full variable domain is DTGVSQNPRHKITKRGQNVTFRCDPISEHNRLYWYRQTLGQGPEFLTYFQNEAQLEKSRLLSDRFSAERPKGSFSTLEIQRTEQGDSAMYLCASSLHEQFFGPGTRLTVL.

This clone was counted a few times. V is TRBV28 and J is TRBJ1-5; TRBD1 agrees at 9 bases. Trimming cost V 3 bases and J 7 bases; bases outside gene matches: 1. Germline V gene data show CDR1 as MDHEN and CDR2 as SYDVKM. The CDR3 sequence is 13 residues long. The CDR3 region has the DNA TGTGCCAGCAGTTTTACAGGGGGCCAGCCCCAGCATTTT. Encoded protein: CASSFTGGQPQHF.

The chain couples TRBV30 to TRBJ2-2; D perhaps matches TRBD1 (5 bases). The ends were cut back, 3 bases at V and 6 bases at J, with 11 bases in the middle. The CDR3 runs to 13 residues. Germline lookup yields CDR1 GTSNPN and CDR2 SVGIG (reference sequence). In DNA form, the CDR3 reads TGTGCCTGGAGGCCCCAGGGCGCCGGGGAGCTGTTTTTT. Its translation is CAWRPQGAGELFF.

This clone was picked up a small number of times. The J gene is TRBJ2-1, the V gene TRBV29-1, with D possibly being TRBD1 or TRBD2 (6 bases each). CDR3 length equals 13 residues. The V end was cut by 7 bases, the J end by 8 bases, with 18 bases between. Germline CDR1 reads SQVTM; CDR2 reads ANQGSEA. The chain's CDR3 is CSAQGVLADEQFF. CDR3 DNA: TGCAGCGCACAGGGTGTACTAGCCGATGAGCAGTTCTTC.

V and J are TRBV7-2 and TRBJ2-3, with 8 bases identical to TRBD2. Germline V gene data show CDR1 as SGHTA and CDR2 as FQGNSA. CDR3 length: 13 amino acids. V was pared by 4 bases and J by 8 bases, with 5 bases of the junction left unmatched. CDR3 amino acids: CASSSPLAATQYF. The CDR3 DNA follows: TGTGCCAGCAGCTCACCACTAGCGGCTACGCAGTATTTT.

The V and J genes are TRBV20-1 and TRBJ1-1; a possible D gene is TRBD1 (6 bases). Trimming cost V 3 bases and J 6 bases, with 8 bases left between them. Germline assignment: CDR1 DFQATT and CDR2 SNEGSKA (reference sequence). This CDR3 region has 11 residues. CDR3 sequence reads: CSARAGAEAFF. The CDR3 nucleotides read TGCAGTGCTAGGGCAGGGGCTGAAGCTTTCTTT.

The rearrangement joins TRBV4-2 to TRBJ2-6, with no clear D. This CDR3 spans 13 amino acids. Germline CDR1 and CDR2: LGHNA and YNFKEQ. V dropped 11 bases and J dropped 0 bases, with 8 bases sitting between them. The CDR3 sequence is CAGGVSGANVLTF. The CDR3 DNA reads as TGTGCCGGTGGAGTCTCTGGGGCCAACGTCCTGACTTTC.

This clone was detected only a few times. The chain couples TRBV6-6 to TRBJ2-7; D may be TRBD1 (5 bases). CDR3 length equals 12 residues. Germline V gives CDR1 MNHNY, CDR2 SVGAGI (reference sequence). Trimming took off 10 bases at V and 2 bases at J, with 12 bases between the two ends. This CDR3 reads CATTDTTYEQYF. CDR3 coding DNA: TGTGCCACCACGGACACGACCTACGAGCAGTACTTC.

The chain links TRBV9 to TRBJ2-7; 7 nucleotides agree with TRBD2. From germline, CDR1 is SGDLS and CDR2 YYNGEE. With 4 bases clipped from V and 4 bases from J, the junction kept 2 bases outside the gene matches. This CDR3 has 12 amino acids. The CDR3: CASSRSGYEQYF. The DNA for the CDR3 is TGTGCCAGCAGCCGTAGCGGGTACGAGCAGTACTTC.

This clone has a single count. Other nucleotide sequences from this sample produce the same CDR3. The J gene is TRBJ2-5, the V gene TRBV30, with a tentative D call TRBD2 (5 bases). V was trimmed by 0 bases and J by 7 bases, leaving 6 bases between them. CDR1 and CDR2 (germline): GTSNPN, SVGIG (reference sequence). This CDR3 has 11 residues. The chain's CDR3 is CAWSVRGTQYF. CDR3 DNA: TGTGCCTGGAGTGTTCGGGGGACCCAGTACTTC.